The 14 T cell receptor beta chains presented below share a single source sample, sequenced in a study of T cell responses to AZD1222 COVID-19 vaccine. TCRdb's copy holds only in-frame clones and misses some; the assay was immunoSEQ multiplex PCR. Of around 110,000 clones in the sample, about 91% were seen once. The sample here was peripheral blood, taken on day 0 of AZD1222 vaccination. The receptors stem from an adult in good health.

The chain is built from TRBV18 and TRBJ1-1, with D perhaps matching TRBD1 (5 bases). Looked up from germline, CDR1 is KGHSH and CDR2 is LQKENI. The V end lost 6 bases, the J end lost 3 bases, and 17 bases lay between the germline ends. The CDR3 loop spans 15 amino acids. For the CDR3, the DNA is TGTGCCAGCTCGGAGAACAGTGGGGGGTACACTGAAGCTTTCTTT. This encodes CASSENSGGYTEAFF.

The chain is built from TRBV20-1 and TRBJ2-7; no definite D call. The length of the CDR3 is 11 residues. The V gene lost 0 bases and the J gene lost 4 bases, with 4 bases spanning the gap. Germline V lookup: CDR1 DFQATT, CDR2 SNEGSKA (reference sequence). This CDR3 is CSARDWYEQYF. The CDR3 bases are TGCAGTGCTAGAGATTGGTACGAGCAGTACTTC.

As regards this clone: Distinct nucleotide sequences in the sample also encode this CDR3. The chain uses TRBV5-1 and TRBJ1-1; possibly TRBD1 for D (5 bases). V lost 2 bases, J lost 2 bases, and 7 bases lay in between. The CDR3 sequence is 13 residues long. Germline V gives CDR1 SGHRS, CDR2 YFSETQ. The CDR3: CASSFTGNTEAFF. CDR3 nucleotides: TGCGCCAGCAGCTTTACAGGAAACACTGAAGCTTTCTTT.

The chain carries TRBV19 and TRBJ2-7, with 10 positions matching TRBD1. This CDR3 comprises 14 residues. Unmatched junction bases numbered 7, after V lost 3 bases and J lost 8 bases. CDR1 LNHDA and CDR2 SQIVND come from the germline V gene (reference sequence). The DNA of the CDR3 is TGTGCCAGTAGTATTAATGGGGGACAGGGGCAGCAGTACTTC. It codes for CASSINGGQGQQYF.

J is TRBJ1-1 and V is TRBV28; D possibly corresponds to TRBD1 (5 bases). Germline V gene data show CDR1 as MDHEN and CDR2 as SYDVKM. V gave up 5 bases and J gave up 1 base, with 20 bases separating them. The CDR3 loop spans 17 amino acids. This CDR3 is CASSLSPWGGGNTEAFF. As DNA, the CDR3 is TGTGCCAGCAGTCTTAGCCCTTGGGGGGGAGGGAACACTGAAGCTTTCTTT.

This clone was detected only a few times. The genes are TRBV5-6 and TRBJ1-2, with D tentatively TRBD1 (5 bases). The V end lost 5 bases, the J end lost 8 bases, and 16 bases lay between the germline ends. This CDR3 has 13 residues. Germline CDR1 reads SGHDT; CDR2 reads YYEEEE. This CDR3 is CASSRTGFEGYTF. The CDR3 region has the DNA TGTGCCAGCAGTCGAACAGGATTCGAAGGCTACACCTTC.

The CDR3 DNA sequence: TGTGCCAGCAGCGAACTAGGTATCAGTAGGACCGGGGAGCTGTTTTTT. This sequence encodes CASSELGISRTGELFF. The rearrangement joins TRBV7-2 to TRBJ2-2, with D possibly TRBD2 on 5 matching bases. V was cut by 5 bases and J by 5 bases, with 18 bases left in between. This CDR3 has 16 amino acids. CDR1 SGHTA and CDR2 FQGNSA come from the germline V gene.

V is TRBV25-1 and J is TRBJ2-1; 9 nucleotides match TRBD1. This CDR3 spans 15 amino acids. V was pared by 1 base and J by 6 bases, with 4 bases of the junction left unmatched. Germline values: CDR1 MGHDK, CDR2 SYGVNS. In DNA, the CDR3 is TGTGCCAGCAGTGAATTGGGGACAGGGACCAATGAGCAGTTCTTC. Amino acids: CASSELGTGTNEQFF.

The chain joins TRBV6-1 to TRBJ2-1, with D maybe TRBD2 (6 bases). Germline CDR1 is MNHNS and CDR2 is SASEGT. CDR3 length equals 15 residues. Trimming cost V 1 base and J 3 bases, with 10 bases left between them. CDR3 sequence (DNA): TGTGCCAGCAGTGAAGGTAGCGGATTCTACAATGAGCAGTTCTTC. It is translated as CASSEGSGFYNEQFF.

The V call is TRBV6-6, the J call TRBJ1-1; D may be TRBD1 (5 bases). CDR3 size: 13 residues. CDR1 MNHNY and CDR2 SVGAGI come from the germline V gene (reference sequence). V gave up 6 bases and J gave up 7 bases, with 15 bases separating them. This CDR3 is CASRLRDGDEAFF. The CDR3 nucleotides are TGTGCCAGCAGACTAAGGGACGGAGATGAAGCTTTCTTT.

The chain employs TRBV7-9 and TRBJ1-2; TRBD1 agrees at 7 bases. V was clipped by 2 bases and J by 4 bases; unmatched bases: 4. Germline CDR1 SEHNR, CDR2 FQNEAQ (reference sequence). CDR3 length equals 14 residues. The CDR3 coding sequence is TGTGCCAGCAGCTTACAGGGGGGCGGCTATGGCTACACCTTC. Protein: CASSLQGGGYGYTF.

The chain joins TRBV28 to TRBJ1-6; the D gene is possibly TRBD1 (6 bases). Germline assignment: CDR1 MDHEN and CDR2 SYDVKM. This CDR3 region has 13 residues. V was clipped by 5 bases and J by 10 bases, with 12 bases between them. CDR3 sequence reads: CASSRGIVSPLHF. CDR3 nucleotide sequence: TGTGCCAGCAGTAGGGGGATAGTCTCACCCCTCCACTTT.

This chain links TRBV30 with TRBJ1-2; the D is unclear. Germline V CDR1 and CDR2: GTSNPN, SVGIG (reference sequence). Trimming took 0 bases from V and 7 from J, leaving 6 bases between them. This CDR3 is built from 11 residues. The CDR3 spells CAWSVLSGYTF. The CDR3, as DNA: TGTGCCTGGAGTGTATTATCTGGCTACACCTTC.

The chain employs TRBV30 and TRBJ1-1; unclear D gene. The V end lost 0 bases, the J end lost 3 bases, and 11 bases lay between the germline ends. The CDR3 runs 14 residues. The V gene's germline CDR1 is GTSNPN and CDR2 SVGIG (reference sequence). In DNA, the CDR3 is TGTGCCTGGAGTGTAGCCGGTACATACACTGAAGCTTTCTTT. Its translation is CAWSVAGTYTEAFF.